This TCR beta chain derives from a study of blood T cell repertoires in COVID-19. For the study at large: The United States, Italy and Spain were the sources of the acute and convalescent COVID-19 samples. T cells, B-cell-depleted T cells, or PBMCs supplied cDNA or gDNA.

Per the authors' pipeline: Amplified reference gene primers provided the basis for estimating nucleated cell counts. Clones were read by immunoSEQ multiplex PCR, and TCRdb kept only the in-frame ones, dropping some. Clone size and the V and J calls come from that table; the DNA yielded D and trimming. There are roughly 250,000 clones in the sample; roughly 84% occur only once, and 1.5% lies in the top ten. The germline gives CDR1 LGHNA, CDR2 YNFKEQ. Losses at the gene ends were 1 base for V and 2 bases for J; bases not matched to a gene: 7. The CDR3 spans 17 residues. This chain joins TRBV4-2 and TRBJ2-3; 9 positions match TRBD1. This TCR came from a woman in her thirties or forties who had recovered from COVID-19. The sample comprised peripheral blood. CDR3 nucleotide sequence: TGTGCCAGCAGCCAAGCAACCGGGACAGGGTTCACAGATACGCAGTATTTT. Protein product: CASSQATGTGFTDTQYF.